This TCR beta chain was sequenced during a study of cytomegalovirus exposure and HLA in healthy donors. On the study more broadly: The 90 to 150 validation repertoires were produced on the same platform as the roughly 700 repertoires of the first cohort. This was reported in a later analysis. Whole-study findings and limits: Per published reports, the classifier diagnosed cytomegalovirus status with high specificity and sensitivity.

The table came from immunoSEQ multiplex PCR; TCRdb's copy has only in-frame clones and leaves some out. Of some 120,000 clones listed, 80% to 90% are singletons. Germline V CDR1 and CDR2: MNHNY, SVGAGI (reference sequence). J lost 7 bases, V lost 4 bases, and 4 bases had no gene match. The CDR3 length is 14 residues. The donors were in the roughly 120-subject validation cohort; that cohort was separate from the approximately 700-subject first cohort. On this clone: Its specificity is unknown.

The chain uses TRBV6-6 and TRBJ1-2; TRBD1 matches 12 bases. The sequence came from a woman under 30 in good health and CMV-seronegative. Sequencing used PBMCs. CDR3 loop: CASSLGTGGIGYTF. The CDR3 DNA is TGTGCCAGCAGTTTAGGGACAGGGGGCATTGGCTACACCTTC.